This T cell receptor (beta chain) was profiled in a study of blood T cells in healthy people across ages. Sample-barcoded 5' priming and a J-beta primer mix drove a second PCR of 7 to 11 cycles. Using its own MiXCR run on the 5' RACE reads, TCRdb lists one record per CDR3 protein. The sample holds just over 1 million distinct CDR3 sequences; 35% to 55% are singletons and the top ten take 18%. This clonotype was counted a few times. The antigen is not known. The donors, all healthy, were Caucasians living in Russia, aged 6 to 90. This CDR3 is built from 14 residues. Trimming shortened V by 7 bases and J by 0 bases, and 11 bases separated the two germline ends. Study conclusions and caveats: Across the age range, TCR beta diversity per million T cells fell in a roughly linear way.

Material: blood. This chain links TRBV12-3 or TRBV12-4 with TRBJ2-3; D call uncertain. The receptor comes from a woman aged 55-69 years in good health. As DNA, the CDR3 is TGTGCCAGCACTGACCGGATAAGCACAGATACGCAGTATTTT. Its protein product is CASTDRISTDTQYF.